Presented here are 4 T cell receptor beta chains from one specimen sequenced in a study of PD-1 blockade in classical Hodgkin lymphoma. Documented time point: cycle 4 day 1 (C4D1), after less than seven weeks of nivolumab. With no exception, relapse followed autologous stem cell transplantation in all patients, and brentuximab vedotin exposure varied. Using immunoSEQ multiplex PCR, the repertoire was profiled, and TCRdb retains in-frame clones only, with some absent. The sample holds tens of thousands of clones, 90% seen once. Source: peripheral blood mononuclear cells (PBMCs), taken before the fourth cycle of nivolumab. Receptors were obtained from a human donor with classical Hodgkin lymphoma.

The chain joins TRBV4-3 to TRBJ1-1, with a possible D match to TRBD1 (5 bases). Germline assignment: CDR1 LGHNA and CDR2 YSLEER. Trimming stripped 1 base from V and 8 bases from J, with 20 bases between. This CDR3 contains 16 residues. CDR3 in amino acids: CASSQVITGPIVEAFF. The CDR3 nucleotides read TGCGCCAGCAGCCAAGTTATTACAGGACCGATAGTAGAAGCTTTCTTT.

The chain has TRBV7-3 and TRBJ2-7; D remains unclear. This CDR3 has 13 amino acids. Per the germline V gene, CDR1 is SGHTA and CDR2 is FQGTGA. Deletions cut 0 bases from V and 0 bases from J, with 3 bases between. The CDR3 loop reads CASSLTASYEQYF. The CDR3 nucleotides read TGTGCCAGCAGCTTAACGGCCTCCTACGAGCAGTACTTC.

The chain links TRBV7-9 to TRBJ1-5, with 9 bases aligning to TRBD1. The CDR3 loop spans 17 amino acids. V lost 0 bases to trimming and J lost 4 bases; unmatched junction nucleotides: 7. CDR1 is SEHNR, CDR2 FQNEAQ, per germline (reference sequence). CDR3 nucleotide sequence: TGTGCCAGCAGCTTAGCGTCCGGGACAGGGAGAAATCAGCCCCAGCATTTT. Protein product: CASSLASGTGRNQPQHF. Looking up the rest from reference TRBV7-9 and TRBJ1-5 gives the full variable domain: DTGVSQNPRHKITKRGQNVTFRCDPISEHNRLYWYRQTLGQGPEFLTYFQNEAQLEKSRLLSDRFSAERPKGSFSTLEIQRTEQGDSAMYLCASSLASGTGRNQPQHFGDGTRLSIL.

Only a few counts were recorded for this clone. This rearrangement joins TRBV30 to TRBJ1-1, with D unclear. CDR1 and CDR2 from the germline V gene are GTSNPN and SVGIG (reference sequence). The CDR3 loop spans 11 amino acids. Trimming left V 8 bases short and J 4 bases short, with 11 bases between. This chain's CDR3 is CAQGSTTEAFF. DNA of the CDR3: TGTGCCCAAGGTTCGACCACTGAAGCTTTCTTT.